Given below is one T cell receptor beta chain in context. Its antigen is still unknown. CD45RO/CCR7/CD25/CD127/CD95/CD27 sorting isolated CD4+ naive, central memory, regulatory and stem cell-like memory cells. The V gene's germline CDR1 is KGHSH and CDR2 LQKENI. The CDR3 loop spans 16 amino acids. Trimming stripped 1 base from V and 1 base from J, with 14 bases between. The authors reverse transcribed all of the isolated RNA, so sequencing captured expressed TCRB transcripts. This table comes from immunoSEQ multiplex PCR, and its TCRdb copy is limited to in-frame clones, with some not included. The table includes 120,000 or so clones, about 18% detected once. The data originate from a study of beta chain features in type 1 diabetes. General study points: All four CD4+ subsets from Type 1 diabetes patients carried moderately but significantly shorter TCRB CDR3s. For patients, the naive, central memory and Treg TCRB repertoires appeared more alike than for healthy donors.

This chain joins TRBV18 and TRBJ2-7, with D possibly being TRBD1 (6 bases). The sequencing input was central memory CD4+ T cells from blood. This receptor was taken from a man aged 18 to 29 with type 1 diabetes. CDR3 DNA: TGTGCCAGCTCACCACAGGGGGACACCAGGTCCTACGAGCAGTACTTC. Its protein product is CASSPQGDTRSYEQYF.